This T cell receptor (beta chain) was documented in a study of metastatic and nonmetastatic thyroid tumors. Patients underwent thyroid surgery, and none had received any treatment before it. TCRdb called clones again from the PCR reads with MiXCR. This sample has 23,000 or so clones; 22% occur once, and the top ten carry more than 6.5%. CDR3 length equals 15 residues. The V gene's germline CDR1 is DFQATT and CDR2 SNEGSKA (reference sequence). Trimming took 7 bases from V and 3 from J; bases not matched to a gene: 11. This chain links TRBV20-1 with TRBJ2-1, with 8 positions matching TRBD1. This receptor was obtained from a female donor with papillary thyroid cancer or a benign thyroid nodule (not recorded which). Some clones in this sample may be carry-over from other donors' samples. Material: blood. The CDR3 here is CSVTHDRGVYNEQFF. The CDR3 coding sequence is TGCAGTGTTACACATGACAGGGGAGTCTACAATGAGCAGTTCTTC.